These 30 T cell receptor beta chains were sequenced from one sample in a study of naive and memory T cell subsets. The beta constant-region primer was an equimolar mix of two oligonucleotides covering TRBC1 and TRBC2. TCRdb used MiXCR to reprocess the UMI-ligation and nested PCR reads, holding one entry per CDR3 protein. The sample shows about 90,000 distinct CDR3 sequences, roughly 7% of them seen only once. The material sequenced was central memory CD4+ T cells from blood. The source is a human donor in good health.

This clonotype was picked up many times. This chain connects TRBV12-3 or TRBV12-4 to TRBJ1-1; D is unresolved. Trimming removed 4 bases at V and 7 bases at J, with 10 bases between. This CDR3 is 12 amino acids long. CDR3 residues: CASSSNTFEAFF. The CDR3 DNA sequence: TGTGCCAGCAGTTCCAACACCTTTGAAGCTTTCTTT.

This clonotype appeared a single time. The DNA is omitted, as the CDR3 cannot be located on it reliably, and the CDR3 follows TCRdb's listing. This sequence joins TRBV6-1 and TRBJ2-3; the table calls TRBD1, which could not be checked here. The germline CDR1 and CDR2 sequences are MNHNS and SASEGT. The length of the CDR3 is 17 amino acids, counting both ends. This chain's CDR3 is CASSEDFGPGRTDTQYF.

CDR3 DNA sequence: TGCGCCAGCAGCTCAGGGAGCTCTGGAAACACCATATATTTT. Translating gives CASSSGSSGNTIYF. The chain joins TRBV5-1 to TRBJ1-3, with D perhaps matching TRBD1 (5 bases). The CDR3 runs 14 residues. V was shortened by 3 bases and J by 0 bases, with 7 bases between the two germline ends. Germline V CDR1 and CDR2: SGHRS, YFSETQ.

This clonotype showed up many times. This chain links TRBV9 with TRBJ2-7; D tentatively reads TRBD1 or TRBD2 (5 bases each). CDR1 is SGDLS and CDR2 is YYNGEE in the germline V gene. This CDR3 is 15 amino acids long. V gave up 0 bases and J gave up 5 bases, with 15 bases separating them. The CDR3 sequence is CASSVEPTQGHEQYF. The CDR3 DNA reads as TGTGCCAGCAGCGTAGAACCCACGCAGGGACACGAGCAGTACTTC.

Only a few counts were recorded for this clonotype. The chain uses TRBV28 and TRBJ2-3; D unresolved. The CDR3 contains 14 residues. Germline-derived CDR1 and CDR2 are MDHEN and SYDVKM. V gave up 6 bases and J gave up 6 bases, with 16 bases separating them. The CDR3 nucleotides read TGTGCCAGCAGCGCCGCAGTTGGGCGCGATACGCAGTATTTT. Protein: CASSAAVGRDTQYF.

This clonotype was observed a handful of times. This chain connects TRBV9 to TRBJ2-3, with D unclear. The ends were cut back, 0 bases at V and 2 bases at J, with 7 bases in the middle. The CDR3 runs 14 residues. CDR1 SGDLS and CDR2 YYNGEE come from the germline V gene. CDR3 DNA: TGTGCCAGCAGCGTAGGCTACCCCACAGATACGCAGTATTTT. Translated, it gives CASSVGYPTDTQYF.

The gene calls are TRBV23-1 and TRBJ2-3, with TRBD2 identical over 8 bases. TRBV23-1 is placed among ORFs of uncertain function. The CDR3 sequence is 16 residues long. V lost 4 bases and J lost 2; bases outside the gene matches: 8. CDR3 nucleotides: TGCGCCAGCAGTCCACCCGGGAGGGCCTCCACAGATACGCAGTATTTT. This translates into CASSPPGRASTDTQYF.

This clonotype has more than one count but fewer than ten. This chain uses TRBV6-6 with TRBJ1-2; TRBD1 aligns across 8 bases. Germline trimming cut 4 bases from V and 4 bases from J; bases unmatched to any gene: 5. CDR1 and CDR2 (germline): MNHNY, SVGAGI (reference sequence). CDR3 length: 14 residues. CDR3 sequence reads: CASSSGTGGYGYTF. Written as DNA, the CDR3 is TGTGCCAGCAGTTCGGGTACAGGGGGCTATGGCTACACCTTC.

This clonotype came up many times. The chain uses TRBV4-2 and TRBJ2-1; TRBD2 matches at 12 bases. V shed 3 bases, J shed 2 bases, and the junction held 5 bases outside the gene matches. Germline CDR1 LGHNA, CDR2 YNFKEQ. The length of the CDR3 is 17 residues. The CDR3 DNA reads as TGTGCCAGCAGCCAGGAACTAGCGGGAGGACCCTACAATGAGCAGTTCTTC. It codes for CASSQELAGGPYNEQFF.

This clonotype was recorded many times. The CDR3 nucleotides are TGCGCCAGCAGCTTGGAGGGGGAACGGCCGCTGTTTTTT. Encoded protein: CASSLEGERPLFF. V gene TRBV5-1 combines with J gene TRBJ1-4, with D perhaps TRBD1 (6 bases). CDR1 is SGHRS and CDR2 is YFSETQ in the germline V gene. Trimming stripped 0 bases from V and 14 bases from J, with 14 bases between. The CDR3 sequence is 13 residues long.

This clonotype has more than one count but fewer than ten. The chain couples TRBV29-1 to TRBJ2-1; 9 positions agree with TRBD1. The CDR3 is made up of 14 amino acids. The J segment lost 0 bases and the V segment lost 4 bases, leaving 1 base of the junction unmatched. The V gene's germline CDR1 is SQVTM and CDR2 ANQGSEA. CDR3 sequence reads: CSVVTGGSYNEQFF. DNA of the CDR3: TGCAGCGTTGTGACAGGGGGCTCCTACAATGAGCAGTTCTTC.

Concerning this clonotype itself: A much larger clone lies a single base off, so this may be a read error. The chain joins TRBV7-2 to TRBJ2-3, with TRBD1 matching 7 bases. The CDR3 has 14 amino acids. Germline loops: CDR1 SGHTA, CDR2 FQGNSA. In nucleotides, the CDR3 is TGTGCCAGCAGACAGGACAGGCCCTCAGATACGCACTATTTT. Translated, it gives CASRQDRPSDTHYF.

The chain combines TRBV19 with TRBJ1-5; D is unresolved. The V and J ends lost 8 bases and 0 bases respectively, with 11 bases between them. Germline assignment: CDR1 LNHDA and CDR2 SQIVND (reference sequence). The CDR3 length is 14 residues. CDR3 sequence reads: CASRREYSNQPQHF. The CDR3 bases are TGTGCCAGTCGTCGGGAGTATAGCAATCAGCCCCAGCATTTT. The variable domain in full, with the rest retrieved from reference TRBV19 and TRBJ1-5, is DGGITQSPKYLFRKEGQNVTLSCEQNLNHDAMYWYRQDPGQGLRLIYYSQIVNDFQKGDIAEGYSVSREKKESFPLTVTSAQKNPTAFYLCASRREYSNQPQHFGDGTRLSIL.

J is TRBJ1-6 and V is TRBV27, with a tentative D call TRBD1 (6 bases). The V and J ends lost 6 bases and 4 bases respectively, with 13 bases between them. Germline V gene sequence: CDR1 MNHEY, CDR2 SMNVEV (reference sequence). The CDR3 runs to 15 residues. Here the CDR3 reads CASRDEGVYNSPLHF. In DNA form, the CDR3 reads TGTGCCAGCAGAGACGAGGGGGTATATAATTCACCCCTCCACTTT.

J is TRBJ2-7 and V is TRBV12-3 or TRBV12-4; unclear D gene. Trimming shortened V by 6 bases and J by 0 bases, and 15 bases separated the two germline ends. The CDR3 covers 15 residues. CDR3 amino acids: CASRSNGPNSYEQYF. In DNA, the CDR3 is TGTGCCAGCAGGTCGAACGGGCCCAACTCCTACGAGCAGTACTTC.

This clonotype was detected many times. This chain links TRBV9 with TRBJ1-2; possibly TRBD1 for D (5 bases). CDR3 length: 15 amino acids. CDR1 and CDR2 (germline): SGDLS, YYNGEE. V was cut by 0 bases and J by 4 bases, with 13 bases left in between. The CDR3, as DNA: TGTGCCAGCAGCGTAGAAATGACTGGGGGCTATGGCTACACCTTC. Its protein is CASSVEMTGGYGYTF.

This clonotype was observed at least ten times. CDR3 sequence reads: CASSLGQGGNIQYF. The CDR3 bases are TGTGCCAGCAGCTTGGGACAGGGAGGAAACATTCAGTACTTC. The chain recombines TRBV5-6 with TRBJ2-4, with a possible D match to TRBD1 (7 bases). The germline gives CDR1 SGHDT, CDR2 YYEEEE. V was clipped by 0 bases and J by 6 bases, with 10 bases between them. The CDR3 has 14 residues.

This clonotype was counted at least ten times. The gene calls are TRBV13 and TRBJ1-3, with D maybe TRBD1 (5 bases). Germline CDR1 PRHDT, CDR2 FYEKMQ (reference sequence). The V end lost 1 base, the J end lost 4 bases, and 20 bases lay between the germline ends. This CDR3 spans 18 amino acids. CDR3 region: CASSLVRGLMGSGNTIYF. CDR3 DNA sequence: TGTGCCAGCAGCTTAGTAAGGGGCCTGATGGGTTCCGGAAACACCATATATTTT.

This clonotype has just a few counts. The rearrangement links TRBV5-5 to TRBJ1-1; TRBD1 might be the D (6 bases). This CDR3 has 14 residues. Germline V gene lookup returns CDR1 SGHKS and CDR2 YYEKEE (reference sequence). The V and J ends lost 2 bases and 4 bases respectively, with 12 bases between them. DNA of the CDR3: TGTGCCAGCAGCTTTCCAGGGGCAAGCACTGAAGCTTTCTTT. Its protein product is CASSFPGASTEAFF.

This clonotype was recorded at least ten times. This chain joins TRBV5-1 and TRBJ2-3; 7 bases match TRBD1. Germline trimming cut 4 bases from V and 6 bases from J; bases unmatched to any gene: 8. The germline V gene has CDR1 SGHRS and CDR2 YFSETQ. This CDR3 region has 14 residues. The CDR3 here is CASSTQQGLDTQYF. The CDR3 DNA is TGCGCCAGCAGCACCCAACAGGGGCTTGATACGCAGTATTTT.

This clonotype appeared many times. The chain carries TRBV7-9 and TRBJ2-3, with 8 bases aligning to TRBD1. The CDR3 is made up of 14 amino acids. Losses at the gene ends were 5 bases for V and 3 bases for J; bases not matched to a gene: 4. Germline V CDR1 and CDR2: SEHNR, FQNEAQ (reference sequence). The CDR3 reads CASSRQGRTDTQYF. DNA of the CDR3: TGTGCCAGCAGCAGACAGGGGCGGACAGATACGCAGTATTTT.

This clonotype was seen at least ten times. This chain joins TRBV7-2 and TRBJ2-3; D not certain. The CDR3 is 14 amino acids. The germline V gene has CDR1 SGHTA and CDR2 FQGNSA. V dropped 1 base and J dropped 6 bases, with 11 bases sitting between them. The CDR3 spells CASSLGSGVDTQYF. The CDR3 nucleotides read TGTGCCAGCAGCTTAGGGTCTGGAGTCGATACGCAGTATTTT.

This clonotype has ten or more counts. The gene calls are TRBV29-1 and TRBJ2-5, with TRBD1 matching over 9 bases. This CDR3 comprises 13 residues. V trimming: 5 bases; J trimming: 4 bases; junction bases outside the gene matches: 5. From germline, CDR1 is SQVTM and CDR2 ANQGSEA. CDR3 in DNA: TGCAGCGTTCGGGGACAGGGTCCAGAGACCCAGTACTTC. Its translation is CSVRGQGPETQYF.

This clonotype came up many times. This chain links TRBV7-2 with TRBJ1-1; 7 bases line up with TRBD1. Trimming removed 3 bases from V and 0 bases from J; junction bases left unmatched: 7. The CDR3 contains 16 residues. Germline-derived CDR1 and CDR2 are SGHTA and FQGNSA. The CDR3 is CASSLSGGVLNTEAFF. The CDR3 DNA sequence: TGTGCCAGCAGCTTGTCAGGGGGGGTCCTGAACACTGAAGCTTTCTTT.

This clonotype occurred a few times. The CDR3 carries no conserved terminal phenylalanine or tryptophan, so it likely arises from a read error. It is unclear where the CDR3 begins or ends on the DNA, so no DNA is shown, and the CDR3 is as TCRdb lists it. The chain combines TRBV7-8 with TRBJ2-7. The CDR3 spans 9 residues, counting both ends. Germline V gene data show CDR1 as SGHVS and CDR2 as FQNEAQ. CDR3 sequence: CASSLAVGS.

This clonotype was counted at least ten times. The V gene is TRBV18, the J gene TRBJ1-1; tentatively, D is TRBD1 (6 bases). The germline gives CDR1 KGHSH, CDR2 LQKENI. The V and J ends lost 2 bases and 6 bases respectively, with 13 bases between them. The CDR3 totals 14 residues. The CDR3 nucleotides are TGTGCCAGCTCACCAGGGGGCAAGGCTCCTGAAGCTTTCTTT. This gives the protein CASSPGGKAPEAFF.

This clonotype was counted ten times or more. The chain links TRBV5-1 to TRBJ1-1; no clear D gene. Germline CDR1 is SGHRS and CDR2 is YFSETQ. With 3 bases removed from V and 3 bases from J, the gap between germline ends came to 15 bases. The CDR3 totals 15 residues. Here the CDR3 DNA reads TGCGCCAGCAGCTCACCCGATGGCGGACACACTGAAGCTTTCTTT. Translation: CASSSPDGGHTEAFF.

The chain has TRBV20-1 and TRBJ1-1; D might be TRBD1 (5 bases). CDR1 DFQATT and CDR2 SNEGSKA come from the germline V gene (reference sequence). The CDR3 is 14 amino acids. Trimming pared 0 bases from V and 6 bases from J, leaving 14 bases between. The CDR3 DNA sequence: TGCAGTGCTAGAGATCTGGAAGGGGAGGCTGAAGCTTTCTTT. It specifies CSARDLEGEAEAFF.

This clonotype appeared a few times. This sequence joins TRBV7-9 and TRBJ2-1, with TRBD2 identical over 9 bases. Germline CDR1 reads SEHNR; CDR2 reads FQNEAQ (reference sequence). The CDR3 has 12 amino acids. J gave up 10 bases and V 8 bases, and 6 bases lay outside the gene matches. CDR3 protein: CASLRTSGEQFF. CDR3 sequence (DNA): TGTGCCAGCCTGAGAACTAGCGGGGAGCAGTTCTTC.

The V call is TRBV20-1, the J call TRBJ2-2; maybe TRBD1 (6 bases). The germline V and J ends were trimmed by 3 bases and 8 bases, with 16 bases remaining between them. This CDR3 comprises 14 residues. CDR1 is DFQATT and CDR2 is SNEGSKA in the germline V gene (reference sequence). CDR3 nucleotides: TGCAGTGCTAGTTACAGGGAGAGAAGGGGGGAGCTGTTTTTT. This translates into CSASYRERRGELFF.